These 22 T cell receptor beta chains came from one sample sequenced in a study of Ad26.COV2.S vaccination and SARS-CoV-2 variants (dated by TCRdb to about 2021). This specimen's time point label, per the study, means: individuals recovered from natural SARS-CoV-2 infection. The library came from the immunoSEQ multiplex PCR assay. TCRdb retrieved this table from immuneACCESS and kept in-frame rearrangements only. Not all clones are present; in checked studies, unresolved V genes account for under half, and no reason is known for the remainder. The sample data list about 180,000 clones, and about 83% of these were observed just once. More than 4.5% of the sample is held by the ten biggest clonotypes. The sample in question was peripheral blood, obtained after recovery from COVID-19. These receptors all come from a human donor who had recovered from COVID-19.

The rearrangement uses TRBV12-5 and TRBJ2-1; 8 bases are shared with TRBD1. V lost 6 bases, J lost 4 bases, and 5 bases stayed unmatched. The CDR3 is 14 amino acids. Germline assignment: CDR1 LGHNT and CDR2 FRNRAP. DNA for the CDR3: TGTGCTAGTGGCGCGGGACAGGCTTACAATGAGCAGTTCTTC. Residues: CASGAGQAYNEQFF.

This clone came up once. V gene TRBV15 combines with J gene TRBJ2-5; D is unresolved. V lost 5 bases, J lost 2 bases, and 12 bases lay in between. The length of the CDR3 is 14 residues. CDR1 is LNHNV and CDR2 is YYDKDF in the germline V gene (reference sequence). CDR3 region: CATSGKPPQETQYF. CDR3 coding DNA: TGTGCCACCAGCGGCAAACCTCCTCAAGAGACCCAGTACTTC.

The rearrangement joins TRBV12-3 or TRBV12-4 to TRBJ2-7, with TRBD1 identical over 7 bases. The V and J ends lost 6 bases and 4 bases, in that order; junction bases with no gene match: 6. CDR3 length: 13 residues. In nucleotides, the CDR3 is TGTGCCAGCAGGACAGGGATGGGGTACGAGCAGTACTTC. Protein: CASRTGMGYEQYF.

This chain's CDR3 is CASSQDRRQGAGANVLTF. For the CDR3, the DNA is TGCGCCAGCAGCCAAGACCGAAGACAGGGTGCTGGGGCCAACGTCCTGACTTTC. The chain recombines TRBV4-1 with TRBJ2-6; 7 bases agree with TRBD1. The CDR3 has 18 amino acids. Per the germline V gene, CDR1 is MGHRA and CDR2 is YSYEKL. The J segment lost 2 bases and the V segment lost 0 bases, leaving 7 bases of the junction unmatched.

This clone was picked up a small number of times. The CDR3 sequence: CASSLAGGTYEQYF. The CDR3 region has the DNA TGTGCCAGCAGCTTAGCGGGAGGGACATACGAGCAGTACTTC. V usage is TRBV7-9 and J usage is TRBJ2-7; TRBD2 might be the D (7 bases). The CDR3 is 14 amino acids. V gave up 0 bases and J gave up 4 bases, with 10 bases separating them. Germline lookup yields CDR1 SEHNR and CDR2 FQNEAQ (reference sequence).

The chain combines TRBV19 with TRBJ1-1; TRBD1 is a possible D gene (6 bases). CDR1 is LNHDA and CDR2 is SQIVND in the germline V gene (reference sequence). V lost 6 bases, J lost 1 base, and 9 bases lay in between. The CDR3 spans 13 residues. Written as DNA, the CDR3 is TGTGCCAGTAGAGGGACACCGAACACTGAAGCTTTCTTT. Its protein is CASRGTPNTEAFF.

This chain uses TRBV5-1 with TRBJ2-3, with 8 bases that match TRBD2. V dropped 2 bases and J dropped 0; count of bases not matched to a gene: 2. The CDR3 spans 15 residues. Germline CDR1 is SGHRS and CDR2 is YFSETQ. The CDR3 DNA reads TGCGCCAGCAGCTTTGTAGCGGGAAGCACAGATACGCAGTATTTT. This gives the protein CASSFVAGSTDTQYF.

J is TRBJ1-3 and V is TRBV6-1; D unresolved. Deletions cut 2 bases from V and 0 bases from J, with 11 bases between. The CDR3 has 16 amino acids. The germline CDR1 and CDR2 sequences are MNHNS and SASEGT. The CDR3: CASSEILVSSGNTIYF. Written as DNA, the CDR3 is TGTGCCAGCAGTGAAATCCTCGTCTCCTCTGGAAACACCATATATTTT.

The chain employs TRBV18 and TRBJ2-7; D call uncertain. The germline V gene encodes CDR1 KGHSH and CDR2 LQKENI. Trimming pared 3 bases from V and 7 bases from J, leaving 13 bases between. The CDR3 length is 13 residues. The CDR3 loop reads CASSPMALGEQYF. CDR3 nucleotides: TGTGCCAGCTCACCCATGGCTCTGGGAGAGCAGTACTTC.

This chain joins TRBV7-7 and TRBJ2-1, with 13 bases that match TRBD2. Unmatched junction bases numbered 3, after V lost 5 bases and J lost 2 bases. Germline V gene data show CDR1 as SSHAT and CDR2 as FNYEAQ (reference sequence). The CDR3 length is 16 residues. The CDR3 nucleotides read TGTGCCAGCAGCCCGGGACTAGCGGGAACCTACAATGAGCAGTTCTTC. Translated: CASSPGLAGTYNEQFF.

CDR3 sequence reads: CAISEPFTGETQYF. The CDR3 DNA reads TGTGCCATCAGTGAGCCTTTCACGGGGGAGACCCAGTACTTC. V and J are TRBV10-3 and TRBJ2-5, with D tentatively TRBD2 (5 bases). The V gene lost 2 bases and the J gene lost 5 bases, with 12 bases spanning the gap. The CDR3 consists of 14 residues. Germline CDR1 and CDR2: ENHRY and SYGVKD.

The chain couples TRBV11-2 to TRBJ2-1, with TRBD2 matching 13 bases. Trimming cost V 5 bases and J 9 bases; bases outside gene matches: 4. Germline V gene lookup returns CDR1 SGHAT and CDR2 FQNNGV. This CDR3 is built from 14 residues. Here the CDR3 DNA reads TGTGCCAGCAGCCCCAGACTAGCGGGAGGTGAGCAGTTCTTC. Residues: CASSPRLAGGEQFF.

A single count supports this clone. The V and J genes are TRBV5-1 and TRBJ1-4; D gene ambiguous. The CDR3 contains 16 residues. Trimming pared 0 bases from V and 8 bases from J, leaving 17 bases between. Germline V gene lookup returns CDR1 SGHRS and CDR2 YFSETQ. DNA for the CDR3: TGCGCCAGCAGCTTGGGGGATTTACTCCTGGGGGAAAAACTGTTTTTT. Translating gives CASSLGDLLLGEKLFF.

The genes are TRBV2 and TRBJ2-1; 15 positions agree with TRBD2. The CDR3 extends over 14 amino acids. The germline CDR1 and CDR2 sequences are SNHLY and FYNNEI. This CDR3 is CATGLAGGNNEQFF. The CDR3 nucleotides are TGTGCGACAGGACTAGCGGGGGGGAACAATGAGCAGTTCTTC.

The chain uses TRBV12-1 and TRBJ2-3; the listed D gene, TRBD2, was not tested against the DNA. TRBV12-1 is a pseudogene segment. CDR3 length: 17 amino acids. The CDR3 DNA follows: TGTGCCAGCAGCTTTCCGTTCGCGGGAGTGAGGACAGATACGCAGTATTTT. Encoded protein: CASSFPFAGVRTDTQYF.

V and J are TRBV9 and TRBJ1-2; D ambiguous. There are 13 residues in the CDR3. V lost 4 bases, J lost 4 bases, and 11 bases lay in between. The germline V gene has CDR1 SGDLS and CDR2 YYNGEE. The CDR3 DNA is TGTGCCAGCAGCCACCGGACGGCCTATGGCTACACCTTC. Its protein is CASSHRTAYGYTF.

The chain uses TRBV27 and TRBJ2-1; 10 bases map to TRBD2. The V and J ends lost 5 bases and 7 bases, in that order; junction bases with no gene match: 14. This CDR3 spans 17 amino acids. The germline V gene encodes CDR1 MNHEY and CDR2 SMNVEV (reference sequence). CDR3: CASSPIKSGRALNEQFF. DNA of the CDR3: TGTGCCAGCAGTCCGATAAAAAGCGGGAGGGCCCTGAATGAGCAGTTCTTC.

The rearrangement links TRBV5-6 to TRBJ2-5; TRBD2 matches 10 bases. Germline CDR1 is SGHDT and CDR2 is YYEEEE. CDR3 length equals 17 residues. J gave up 5 bases and V 1 base, and 11 bases lay outside the gene matches. CDR3 in amino acids: CASSLFLERGGMETQYF. The CDR3 nucleotides are TGTGCCAGCAGCTTGTTTTTAGAGCGGGGGGGCATGGAGACCCAGTACTTC.

The V and J genes are TRBV4-1 and TRBJ2-5; 15 positions match TRBD2. After removal of 3 bases from V and 5 bases from J, the junction contained 7 bases not matched to a gene. This CDR3 has 17 amino acids. Germline CDR1 reads MGHRA; CDR2 reads YSYEKL. CDR3 loop: CASSQTGLAGGTETQYF. CDR3 bases: TGCGCCAGCAGCCAGACAGGACTAGCGGGGGGGACGGAGACCCAGTACTTC.

The chain combines TRBV3-1 (or the pseudogene TRBV3-2) with TRBJ2-3, with a possible D match to TRBD2 (7 bases). This CDR3 has 14 residues. Germline loops: CDR1 LGHDT, CDR2 YNNKEL (reference sequence). The V and J ends lost 0 bases and 9 bases respectively, with 13 bases between them. The CDR3 here is CASSQEGGGRTQYF. The CDR3 DNA follows: TGTGCCAGCAGCCAAGAAGGGGGGGGGCGGACGCAGTATTTT.

The genes are TRBV19 and TRBJ2-5, with D tentatively TRBD1 or TRBD2 (6 bases each). This CDR3 has 11 residues. V lost 6 bases and J lost 11, with 13 bases in between. Germline V gene data show CDR1 as LNHDA and CDR2 as SQIVND (reference sequence). CDR3 DNA: TGTGCCAGTAGGACGGGGGCAAATCAGTACTTC. It codes for CASRTGANQYF.

The chain employs TRBV30 and TRBJ1-2; D call uncertain. Deletions cut 2 bases from V and 3 bases from J, with 16 bases between. Per germline, CDR1 GTSNPN and CDR2 SVGIG (reference sequence). The length of the CDR3 is 15 residues. The CDR3 protein is CAWSPGGMGYYGYTF. The CDR3 coding sequence is TGTGCCTGGAGTCCCGGCGGGATGGGGTACTATGGCTACACCTTC.